The 6 T cell receptor beta chains presented below share a single source sample, sequenced in a study of T cell repertoires in cytomegalovirus infection. Via MiXCR, TCRdb re-called the reads, giving one row per CDR3 protein. The data hold hundreds of thousands of distinct CDR3 sequences, with around a third observed a single time. These receptors have no identified antigens. The sequencing here drew on cultured PBMCs, taken from culture after CMV antigen stimulation. The receptors originated from a human donor in good health (CMV status not recorded). Some clones in this sample may be carry-over from other donors' samples.

This clonotype was observed a few times. CDR3 in DNA: TGTGCCACCAGCAGAGAATCCGTACTAGCGGGTTACAATGAGCAGTTCTTC. Translating it yields CATSRESVLAGYNEQFF. This chain joins TRBV15 and TRBJ2-1; 9 positions agree with TRBD2. Germline CDR1 reads LNHNV; CDR2 reads YYDKDF (reference sequence). The CDR3 sequence is 17 residues long. V was clipped by 0 bases and J by 4 bases; unmatched bases: 7.

This clonotype has only a few counts. The chain couples TRBV7-8 to TRBJ1-6; D remains unclear. The CDR3 runs to 17 residues. V was clipped by 1 base and J by 3 bases, with 13 bases between them. CDR1 and CDR2 (germline): SGHVS, FQNEAQ. The CDR3: CASSLVGLVNYNSPLHF. The CDR3 bases are TGTGCCAGCAGCTTAGTCGGCTTAGTGAACTATAATTCACCCCTCCACTTT.

The V call is TRBV6-8, the J call TRBJ2-3; 9 nucleotides line up with TRBD2. The V gene's germline CDR1 is MNHGY and CDR2 SAAAGT. The CDR3 contains 16 residues. Trimming took 6 bases from V and 2 from J; bases not matched to a gene: 9. In nucleotides, the CDR3 is TGTGCCAGCAGGCCCCGCGGCGGGAGGGTCACAGATACGCAGTATTTT. This gives the protein CASRPRGGRVTDTQYF.

In this sample, this clonotype turned up a few times. The chain links TRBV20-1 to TRBJ2-5; D remains unclear. The germline V and J ends were trimmed by 0 bases and 4 bases, with 6 bases remaining between them. The CDR3 has 12 amino acids. CDR1 and CDR2 (germline): DFQATT, SNEGSKA (reference sequence). In DNA form, the CDR3 reads TGCAGTGCTAGAGAGCTCCTAGAGACCCAGTACTTC. Protein sequence: CSARELLETQYF.

The chain has TRBV2 and TRBJ1-1; D is undetermined. The CDR3 is 12 amino acids. Germline-derived CDR1 and CDR2 are SNHLY and FYNNEI. V gave up 8 bases and J gave up 6 bases, with 13 bases separating them. CDR3 sequence: CASSRERAEAFF. CDR3 in DNA: TGTGCCAGCTCAAGGGAAAGAGCTGAAGCTTTCTTT.

The chain joins TRBV15 to TRBJ2-1; TRBD1 aligns across 9 bases. This CDR3 comprises 18 residues. Germline values: CDR1 LNHNV, CDR2 YYDKDF (reference sequence). V lost 3 bases to trimming and J lost 0 bases; unmatched junction nucleotides: 9. The CDR3 sequence: CATSSAPGQGFSYNEQFF. The CDR3, as DNA: TGTGCCACCAGCAGTGCCCCGGGACAGGGCTTCTCCTACAATGAGCAGTTCTTC. The complete variable domain, with remaining parts taken from reference TRBV15 and TRBJ2-1, reads DAMVIQNPRYQVTQFGKPVTLSCSQTLNHNVMYWYQQKSSQAPKLLFHYYDKDFNNEADTPDNFQSRRPNTSFCFLDIRSPGLGDTAMYLCATSSAPGQGFSYNEQFFGPGTRLTVL.